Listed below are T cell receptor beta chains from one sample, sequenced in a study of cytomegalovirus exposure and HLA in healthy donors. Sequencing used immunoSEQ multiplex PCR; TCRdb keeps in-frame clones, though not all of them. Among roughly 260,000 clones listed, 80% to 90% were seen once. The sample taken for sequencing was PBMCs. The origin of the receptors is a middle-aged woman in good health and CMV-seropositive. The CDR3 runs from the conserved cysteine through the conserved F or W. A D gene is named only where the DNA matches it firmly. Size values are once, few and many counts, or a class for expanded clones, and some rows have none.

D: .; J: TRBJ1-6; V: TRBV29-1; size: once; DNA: TGCAGCGTTGCAATAGATTATAATTCACCCCTCCACTTT; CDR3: CSVAIDYNSPLHF
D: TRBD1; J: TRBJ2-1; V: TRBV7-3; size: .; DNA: TGTGCCAGCAGCCAGGACAGGGAAGGTACGCAGTTCTTC; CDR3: CASSQDREGTQFF
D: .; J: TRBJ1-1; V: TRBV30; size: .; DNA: TGTGCCTGGAGCCCAGGGGTGACCGAAGCTTTCTTT; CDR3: CAWSPGVTEAFF
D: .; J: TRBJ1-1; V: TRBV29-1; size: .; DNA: TGCAGCGTTGGACGGGGTACTGAAGCTTTCTTT; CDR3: CSVGRGTEAFF
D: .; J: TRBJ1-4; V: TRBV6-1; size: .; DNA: TGTGCCAGCACCCCGACCGGGGGAAGTGAAAAACTGTTTTTT; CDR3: CASTPTGGSEKLFF
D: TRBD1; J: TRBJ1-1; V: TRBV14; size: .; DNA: TGTGCCAGCAGCCAAGAAAGCTCGGACAGGGGGTCGTGGAACACTGAAGCTTTCTTT; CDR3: CASSQESSDRGSWNTEAFF
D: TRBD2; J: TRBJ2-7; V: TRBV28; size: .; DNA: TGTGCCAGCAGTTTCCGAGGACTAGCGGGAGCTGGGAACGAGCAGTACTTC; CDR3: CASSFRGLAGAGNEQYF
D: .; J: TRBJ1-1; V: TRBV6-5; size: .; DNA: TGTGCCAGCAGTTACAGTGGAGGTGATGTCACTGAAGCTTTCTTT; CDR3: CASSYSGGDVTEAFF
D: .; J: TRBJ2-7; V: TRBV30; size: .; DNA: TGTGCCTGGAGACGGACTGACGAGCTGGTTAAGCAGTACTTC; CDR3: CAWRRTDELVKQYF
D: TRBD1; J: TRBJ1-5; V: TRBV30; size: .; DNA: TGTGCCTGGGCGACAGGGGGCAATCAGCCCCAGCATTTT; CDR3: CAWATGGNQPQHF
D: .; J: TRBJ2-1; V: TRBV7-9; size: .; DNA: TGTGCCAGCAGCTTACGGCGGGAAACCTACAATGAGCAGTTCTTC; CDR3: CASSLRRETYNEQFF
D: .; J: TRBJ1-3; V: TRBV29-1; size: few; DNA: TGCAGCGTTGCCCTGAGCTCTGGAAACACCATATATTTT; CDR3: CSVALSSGNTIYF
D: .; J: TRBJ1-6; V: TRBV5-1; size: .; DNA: TGCGCCAGCAGCTTGGAAGGGGTCTCACCCCTCCACTTT; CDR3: CASSLEGVSPLHF
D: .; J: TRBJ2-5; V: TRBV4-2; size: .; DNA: TGTGCCAGCAGCCAAGAAGCGGGCCGGGGAAGGGAGACCCAGTACTTC; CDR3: CASSQEAGRGRETQYF
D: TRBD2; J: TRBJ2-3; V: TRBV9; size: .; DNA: TGTGCCAGCAGCGCACAGTTCCTAGCGGGCACAGATACGCAGTATTTT; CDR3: CASSAQFLAGTDTQYF
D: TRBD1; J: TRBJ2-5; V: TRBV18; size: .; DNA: TGTGCCAGCTCACCTCTCGACAGGGCCCAGTACTTC; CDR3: CASSPLDRAQYF
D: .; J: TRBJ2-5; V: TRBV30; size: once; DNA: TGTGCCTGGAAAGCTTGGTCCCAAGAGACCCAGTACTTC; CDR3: CAWKAWSQETQYF
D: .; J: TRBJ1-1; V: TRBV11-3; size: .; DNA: TGTGCCAGCAGCTTAAACGGTGTGAACACTGAAGCTTTCTTT; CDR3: CASSLNGVNTEAFF
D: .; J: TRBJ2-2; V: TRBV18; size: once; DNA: TGTGCCAGCTCACTTGGGACTCCTGAGAACACCGGGGAGCTGTTTTTT; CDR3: CASSLGTPENTGELFF
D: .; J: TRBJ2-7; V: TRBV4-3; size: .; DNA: TGCGCCAGCAGCCGCCGCGACAGGGAGGACGAGCAGTACTTC; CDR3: CASSRRDREDEQYF
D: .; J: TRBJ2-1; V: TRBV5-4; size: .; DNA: TGTGCCAGCAGTAACCCCGGCGGGACGGTCTACAATGAGCAGTTCTTC; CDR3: CASSNPGGTVYNEQFF
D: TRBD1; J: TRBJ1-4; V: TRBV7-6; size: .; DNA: TGTGCCAGCAGCGAGGGACAGGGGGCTCTCAGAGACGAAAAACTGTTTTTT; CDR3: CASSEGQGALRDEKLFF
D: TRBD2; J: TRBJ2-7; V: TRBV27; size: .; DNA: TGTGCCAGCAGTTTATCCGGGACTAGCGCCTACGAGCAGTACTTC; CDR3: CASSLSGTSAYEQYF
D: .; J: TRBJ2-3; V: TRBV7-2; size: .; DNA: TGTGCCAGCAGCTTTTCGGGTAGCACAGATACGCAGTATTTT; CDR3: CASSFSGSTDTQYF
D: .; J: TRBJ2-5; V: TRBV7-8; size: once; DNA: TGTGCCAGCAGCCCCTTGAACCTACAAGAGACCCAGTACTTC; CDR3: CASSPLNLQETQYF
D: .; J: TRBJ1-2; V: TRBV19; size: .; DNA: TGTGCCAGTAGGAAGACCGGGACTCAAAACTATGGCTACACCTTC; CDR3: CASRKTGTQNYGYTF
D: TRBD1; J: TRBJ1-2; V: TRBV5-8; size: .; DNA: TGTGCCAGCAGCTCTGGACAGGGATTTTATGGCTACACCTTC; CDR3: CASSSGQGFYGYTF
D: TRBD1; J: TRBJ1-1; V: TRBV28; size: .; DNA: TGTGCCAGCAGCCCCGAGACAGGGAGATGGAACACTGAAGCTTTCTTT; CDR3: CASSPETGRWNTEAFF
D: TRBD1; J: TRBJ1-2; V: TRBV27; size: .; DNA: TGTGCCAGCGGGTGGGGGGACAGGGCGTATGGCTACACCTTC; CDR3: CASGWGDRAYGYTF
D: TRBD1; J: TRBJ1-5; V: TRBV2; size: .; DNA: TGTGCCAGCAGTGAAAGAGGAAAGACAGGGGGCGGATTCTATCAGCCCCAGCATTTT; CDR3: CASSERGKTGGGFYQPQHF
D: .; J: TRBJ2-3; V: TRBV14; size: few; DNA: TGTGCCAGCAGCCAACACACGACTAGCACAGATACGCAGTATTTT; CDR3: CASSQHTTSTDTQYF
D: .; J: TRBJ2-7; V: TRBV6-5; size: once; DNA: TGTGCCAGCAGCTTGGACAAGGGGACCTACGAGCAGTACTTC; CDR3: CASSLDKGTYEQYF